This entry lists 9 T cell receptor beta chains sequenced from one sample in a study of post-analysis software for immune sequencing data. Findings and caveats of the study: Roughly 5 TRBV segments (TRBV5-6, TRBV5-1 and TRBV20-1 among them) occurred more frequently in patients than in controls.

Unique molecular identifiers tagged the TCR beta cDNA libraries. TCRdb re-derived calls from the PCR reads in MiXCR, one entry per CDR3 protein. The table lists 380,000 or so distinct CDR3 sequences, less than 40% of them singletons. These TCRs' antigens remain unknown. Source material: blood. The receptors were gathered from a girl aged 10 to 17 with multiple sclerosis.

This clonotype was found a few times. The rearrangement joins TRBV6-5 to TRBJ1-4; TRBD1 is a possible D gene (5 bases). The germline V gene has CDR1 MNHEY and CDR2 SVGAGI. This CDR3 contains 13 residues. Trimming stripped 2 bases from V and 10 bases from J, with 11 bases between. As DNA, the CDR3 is TGTGCCAGCAGTTACATCGCGGGGGGAAAACTGTTTTTT. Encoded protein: CASSYIAGGKLFF.

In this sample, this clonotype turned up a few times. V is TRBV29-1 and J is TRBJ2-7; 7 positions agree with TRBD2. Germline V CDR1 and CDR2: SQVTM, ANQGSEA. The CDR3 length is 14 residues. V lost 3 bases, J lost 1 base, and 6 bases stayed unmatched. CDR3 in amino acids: CSVDLAGRSYEQYF. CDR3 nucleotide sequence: TGCAGCGTTGATTTAGCGGGCCGTTCCTACGAGCAGTACTTC.

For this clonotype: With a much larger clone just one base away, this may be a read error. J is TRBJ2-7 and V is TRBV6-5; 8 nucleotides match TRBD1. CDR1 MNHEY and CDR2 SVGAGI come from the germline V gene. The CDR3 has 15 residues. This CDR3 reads CVSSQTGGSGYEQYF. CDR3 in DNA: TGTGTCAGCAGCCAAACAGGGGGTAGTGGTTACGAGCAGTACTTC.

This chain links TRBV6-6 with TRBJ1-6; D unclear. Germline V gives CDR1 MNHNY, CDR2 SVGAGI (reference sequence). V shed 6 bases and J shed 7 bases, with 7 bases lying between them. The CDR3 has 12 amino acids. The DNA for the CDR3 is TGTGCCAGCAGGCCGGACAATTCACCCCTCCACTTT. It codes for CASRPDNSPLHF.

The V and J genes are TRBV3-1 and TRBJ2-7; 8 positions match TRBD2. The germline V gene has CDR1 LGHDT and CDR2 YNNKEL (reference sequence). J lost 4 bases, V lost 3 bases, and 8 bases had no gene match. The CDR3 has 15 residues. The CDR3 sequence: CASSQGHGGAYEQYF. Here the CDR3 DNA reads TGTGCCAGCAGCCAGGGCCACGGGGGGGCGTACGAGCAGTACTTC.

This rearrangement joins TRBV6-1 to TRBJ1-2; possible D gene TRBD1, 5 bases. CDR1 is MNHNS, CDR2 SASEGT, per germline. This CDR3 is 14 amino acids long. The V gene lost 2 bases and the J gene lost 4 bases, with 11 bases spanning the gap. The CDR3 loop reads CASSEMGPTYGYTF. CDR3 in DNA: TGTGCCAGCAGTGAAATGGGACCCACCTATGGCTACACCTTC.

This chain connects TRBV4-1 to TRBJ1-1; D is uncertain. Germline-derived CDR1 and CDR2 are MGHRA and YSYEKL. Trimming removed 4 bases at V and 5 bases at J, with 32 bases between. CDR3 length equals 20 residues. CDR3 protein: CASSLLTTVGKARGRTEAFF. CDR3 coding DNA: TGCGCCAGCAGCCTACTAACGACCGTCGGGAAGGCGAGAGGTAGGACTGAAGCTTTCTTT.

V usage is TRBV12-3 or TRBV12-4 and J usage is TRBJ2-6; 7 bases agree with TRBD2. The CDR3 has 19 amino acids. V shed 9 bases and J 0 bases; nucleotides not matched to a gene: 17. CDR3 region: CASSPEGLQFVSGANVLTF. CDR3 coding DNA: TGTGCCAGTAGTCCGGAGGGACTACAATTCGTCTCTGGGGCCAACGTCCTGACTTTC.

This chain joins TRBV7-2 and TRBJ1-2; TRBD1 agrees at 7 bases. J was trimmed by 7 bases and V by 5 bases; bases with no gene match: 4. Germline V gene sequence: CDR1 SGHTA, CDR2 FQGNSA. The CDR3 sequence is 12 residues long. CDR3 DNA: TGTGCCAGCAGCCAATACAGGGGTGGCTACACCTTC. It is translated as CASSQYRGGYTF.